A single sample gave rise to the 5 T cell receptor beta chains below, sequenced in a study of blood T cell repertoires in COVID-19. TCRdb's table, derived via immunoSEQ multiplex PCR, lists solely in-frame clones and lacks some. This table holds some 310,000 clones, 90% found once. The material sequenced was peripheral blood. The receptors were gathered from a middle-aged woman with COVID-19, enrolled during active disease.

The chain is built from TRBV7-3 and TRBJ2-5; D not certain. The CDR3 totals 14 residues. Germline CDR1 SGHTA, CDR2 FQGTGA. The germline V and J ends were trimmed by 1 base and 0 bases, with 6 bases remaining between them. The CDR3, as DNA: TGTGCCAGCAGCTTAAGGCCAGACCAAGAGACCCAGTACTTC. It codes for CASSLRPDQETQYF. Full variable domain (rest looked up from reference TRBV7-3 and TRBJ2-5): GAGVSQTPSNKVTEKGKYVELRCDPISGHTALYWYRQSLGQGPEFLIYFQGTGAADDSGLPNDRFFAVRPEGSVSTLKIQRTERGDSAVYLCASSLRPDQETQYFGPGTRLLVL.

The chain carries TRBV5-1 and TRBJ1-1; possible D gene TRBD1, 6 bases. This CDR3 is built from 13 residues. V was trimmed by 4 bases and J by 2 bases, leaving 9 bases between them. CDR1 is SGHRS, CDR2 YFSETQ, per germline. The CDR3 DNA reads TGCGCCAGCAGCATACAGGGTAACACTGAAGCTTTCTTT. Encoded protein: CASSIQGNTEAFF.

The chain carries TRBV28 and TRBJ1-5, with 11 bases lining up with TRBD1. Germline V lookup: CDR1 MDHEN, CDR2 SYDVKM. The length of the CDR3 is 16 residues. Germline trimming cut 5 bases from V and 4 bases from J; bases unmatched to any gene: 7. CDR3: CASSPTDRGLNQPQHF. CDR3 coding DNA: TGTGCCAGCAGTCCCACGGACAGGGGGCTAAATCAGCCCCAGCATTTT.

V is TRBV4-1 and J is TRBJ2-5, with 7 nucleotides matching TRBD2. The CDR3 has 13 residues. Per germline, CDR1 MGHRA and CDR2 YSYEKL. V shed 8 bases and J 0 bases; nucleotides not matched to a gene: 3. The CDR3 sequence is CASAGGYQETQYF. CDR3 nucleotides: TGCGCCAGCGCCGGGGGGTACCAAGAGACCCAGTACTTC.

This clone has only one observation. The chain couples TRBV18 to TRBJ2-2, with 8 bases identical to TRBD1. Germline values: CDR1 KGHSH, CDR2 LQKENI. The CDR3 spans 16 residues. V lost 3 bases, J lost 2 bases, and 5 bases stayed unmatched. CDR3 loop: CASSPLQGVNTGELFF. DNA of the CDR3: TGTGCCAGCTCACCTCTACAGGGGGTAAACACCGGGGAGCTGTTTTTT.